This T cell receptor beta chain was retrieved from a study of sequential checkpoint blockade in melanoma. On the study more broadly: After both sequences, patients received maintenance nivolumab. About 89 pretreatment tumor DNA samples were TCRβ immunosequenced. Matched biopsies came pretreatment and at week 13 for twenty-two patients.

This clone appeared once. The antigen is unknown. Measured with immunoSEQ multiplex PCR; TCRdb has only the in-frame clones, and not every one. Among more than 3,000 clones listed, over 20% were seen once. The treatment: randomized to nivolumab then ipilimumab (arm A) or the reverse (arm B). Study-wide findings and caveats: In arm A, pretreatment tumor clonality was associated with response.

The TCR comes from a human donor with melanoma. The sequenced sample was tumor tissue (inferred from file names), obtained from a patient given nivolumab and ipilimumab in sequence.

The CDR3 sequence is CASSLEGLSSYNEQFF. For the CDR3, the DNA is TGCGCCAGCAGCTTAGAGGGTTTGAGCTCCTACAATGAGCAGTTCTTC. The chain couples TRBV5-1 to TRBJ2-1, with D tentatively TRBD2 (5 bases). With 2 bases removed from V and 0 bases from J, the gap between germline ends came to 12 bases. Germline V gene data show CDR1 as SGHRS and CDR2 as YFSETQ. The length of the CDR3 is 16 residues.